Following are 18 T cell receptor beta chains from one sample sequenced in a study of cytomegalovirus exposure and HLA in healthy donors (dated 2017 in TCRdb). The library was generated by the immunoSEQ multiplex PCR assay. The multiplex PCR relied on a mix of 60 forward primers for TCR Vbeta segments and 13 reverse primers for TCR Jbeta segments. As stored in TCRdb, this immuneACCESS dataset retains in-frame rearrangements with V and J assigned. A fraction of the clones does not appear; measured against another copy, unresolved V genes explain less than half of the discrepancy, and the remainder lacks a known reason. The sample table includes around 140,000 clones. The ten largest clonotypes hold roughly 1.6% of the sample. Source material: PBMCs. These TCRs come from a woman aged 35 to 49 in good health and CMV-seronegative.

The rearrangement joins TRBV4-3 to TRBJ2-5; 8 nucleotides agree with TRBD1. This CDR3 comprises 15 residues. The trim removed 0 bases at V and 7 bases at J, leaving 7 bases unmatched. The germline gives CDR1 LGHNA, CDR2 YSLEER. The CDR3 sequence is CASSQELQGAGTQYF. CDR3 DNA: TGCGCCAGCAGCCAAGAACTCCAGGGGGCAGGGACCCAGTACTTC.

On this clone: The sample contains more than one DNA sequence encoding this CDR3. CDR3 in DNA: TGCAGCGGCAGGACAGGGAACGAGCAGTACTTC. Protein sequence: CSGRTGNEQYF. The J gene is TRBJ2-7, the V gene TRBV29-1; 8 bases match TRBD1. Germline V gene sequence: CDR1 SQVTM, CDR2 ANQGSEA. The V and J ends lost 7 bases and 5 bases, in that order; junction bases with no gene match: 4. CDR3 length: 11 residues.

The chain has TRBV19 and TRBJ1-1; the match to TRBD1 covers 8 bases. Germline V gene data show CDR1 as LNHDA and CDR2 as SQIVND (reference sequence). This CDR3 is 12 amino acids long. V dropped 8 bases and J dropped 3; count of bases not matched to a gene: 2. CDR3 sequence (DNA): TGTGCCAGTTGGGACAGGTACACTGAAGCTTTCTTT. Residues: CASWDRYTEAFF.

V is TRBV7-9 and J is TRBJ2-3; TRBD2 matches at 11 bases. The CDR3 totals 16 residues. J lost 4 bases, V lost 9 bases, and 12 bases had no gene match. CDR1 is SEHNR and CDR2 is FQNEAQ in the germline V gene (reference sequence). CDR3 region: CASTSGGPLVSDTQYF. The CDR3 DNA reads TGTGCCAGTACTAGCGGGGGCCCGCTAGTCTCAGATACGCAGTATTTT.

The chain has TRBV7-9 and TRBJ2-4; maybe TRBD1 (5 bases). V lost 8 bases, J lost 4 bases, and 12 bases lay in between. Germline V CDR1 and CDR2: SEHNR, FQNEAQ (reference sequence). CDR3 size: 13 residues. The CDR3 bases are TGTGCCAGCCTCCCTCAGGGTAAAAACATTCAGTACTTC. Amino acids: CASLPQGKNIQYF.

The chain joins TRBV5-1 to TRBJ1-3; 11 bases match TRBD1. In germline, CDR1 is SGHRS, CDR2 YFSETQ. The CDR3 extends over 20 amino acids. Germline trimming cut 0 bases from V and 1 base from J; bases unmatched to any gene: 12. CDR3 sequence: CASSLGPTDRGPRSGNTIYF. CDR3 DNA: TGCGCCAGCAGCTTGGGGCCCACGGACAGGGGGCCAAGGTCTGGAAACACCATATATTTT.

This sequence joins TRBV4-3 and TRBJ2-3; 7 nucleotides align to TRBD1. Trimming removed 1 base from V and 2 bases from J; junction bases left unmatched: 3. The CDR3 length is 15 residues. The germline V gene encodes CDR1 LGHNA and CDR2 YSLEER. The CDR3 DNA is TGCGCCAGCAGCCAAGCGGGACAGATCACAGATACGCAGTATTTT. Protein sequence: CASSQAGQITDTQYF.

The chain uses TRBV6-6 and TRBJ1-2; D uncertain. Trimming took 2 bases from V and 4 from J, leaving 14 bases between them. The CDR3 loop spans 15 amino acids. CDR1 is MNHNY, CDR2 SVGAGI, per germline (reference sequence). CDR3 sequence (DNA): TGTGCCAGCAGTTACGGTACGCGTGCCCCCTATGGCTACACCTTC. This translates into CASSYGTRAPYGYTF.

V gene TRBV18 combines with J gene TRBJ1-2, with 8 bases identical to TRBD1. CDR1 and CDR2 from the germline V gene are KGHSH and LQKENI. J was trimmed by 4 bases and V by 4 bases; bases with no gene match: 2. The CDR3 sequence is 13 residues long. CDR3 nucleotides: TGTGCCAGCTCACGCGGGACAGGCTATGGCTACACCTTC. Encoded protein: CASSRGTGYGYTF.

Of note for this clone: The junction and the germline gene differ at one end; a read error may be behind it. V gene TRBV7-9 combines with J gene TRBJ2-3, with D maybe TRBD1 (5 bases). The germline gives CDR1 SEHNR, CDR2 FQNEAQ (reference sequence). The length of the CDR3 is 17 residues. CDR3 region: CASSLGRQGIITDTQCF. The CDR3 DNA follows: TGTGCCAGCAGCTTAGGTCGGCAGGGTATAATCACAGATACGCAGTGTTTT.

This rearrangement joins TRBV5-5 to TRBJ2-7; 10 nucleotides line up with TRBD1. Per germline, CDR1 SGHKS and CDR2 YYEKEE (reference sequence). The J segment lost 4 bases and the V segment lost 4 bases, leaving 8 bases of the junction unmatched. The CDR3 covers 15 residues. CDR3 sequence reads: CASSESGTGVYEQYF. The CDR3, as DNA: TGTGCCAGCAGCGAGTCCGGGACAGGGGTATACGAGCAGTACTTC.

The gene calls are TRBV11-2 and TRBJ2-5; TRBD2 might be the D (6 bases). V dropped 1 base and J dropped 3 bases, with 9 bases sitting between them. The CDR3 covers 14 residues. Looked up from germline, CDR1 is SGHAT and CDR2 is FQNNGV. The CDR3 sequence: CASSLAWGEETQYF. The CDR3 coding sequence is TGTGCCAGCAGCTTAGCCTGGGGGGAAGAGACCCAGTACTTC.

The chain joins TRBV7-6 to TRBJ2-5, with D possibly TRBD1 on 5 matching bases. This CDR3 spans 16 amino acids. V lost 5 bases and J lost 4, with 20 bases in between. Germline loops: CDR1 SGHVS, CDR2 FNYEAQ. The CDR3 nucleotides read TGTGCCAGCAGCCCCAGACAGTTCCCCCGGCGAGAGACCCAGTACTTC. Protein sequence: CASSPRQFPRRETQYF.

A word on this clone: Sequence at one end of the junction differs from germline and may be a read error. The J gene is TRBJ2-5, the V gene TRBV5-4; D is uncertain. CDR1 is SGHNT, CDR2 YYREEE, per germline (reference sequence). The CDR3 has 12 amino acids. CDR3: CASSFLQEAQYF. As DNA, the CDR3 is TGTGCCAGCAGCTTCCTGCAAGAGGCCCAGTACTTC.

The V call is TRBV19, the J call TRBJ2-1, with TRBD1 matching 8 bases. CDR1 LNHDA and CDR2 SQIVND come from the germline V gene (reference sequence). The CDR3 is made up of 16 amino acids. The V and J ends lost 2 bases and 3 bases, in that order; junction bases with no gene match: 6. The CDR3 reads CASSIIQGVYYNEQFF. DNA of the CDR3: TGTGCCAGTAGTATAATACAGGGGGTCTACTACAATGAGCAGTTCTTC.

The CDR3, as DNA: TGTGCCAGCAGCTTAGGCCTCGTGGGCGGGGGGGCCTCCTACGAGCAGTACTTC. The encoded protein is CASSLGLVGGGASYEQYF. This rearrangement joins TRBV7-2 to TRBJ2-7; 9 bases align to TRBD2. CDR1 is SGHTA, CDR2 FQGNSA, per germline. This CDR3 is 18 amino acids long. The V and J ends lost 1 base and 0 bases, in that order; junction bases with no gene match: 10.

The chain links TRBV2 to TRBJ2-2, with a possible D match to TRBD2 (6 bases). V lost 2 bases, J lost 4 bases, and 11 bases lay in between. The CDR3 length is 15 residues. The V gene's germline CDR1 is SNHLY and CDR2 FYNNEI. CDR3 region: CASSEMGRSTGELFF. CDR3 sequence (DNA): TGTGCCAGCAGTGAAATGGGGAGGAGCACCGGGGAGCTGTTTTTT.

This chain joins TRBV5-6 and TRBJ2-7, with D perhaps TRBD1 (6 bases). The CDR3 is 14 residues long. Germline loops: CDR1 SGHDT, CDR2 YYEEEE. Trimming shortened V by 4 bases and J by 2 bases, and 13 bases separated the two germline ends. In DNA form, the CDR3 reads TGTGCCAGCAGCCCGGCCGGACAGCCCTACGAGCAGTACGTC. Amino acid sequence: CASSPAGQPYEQYV.